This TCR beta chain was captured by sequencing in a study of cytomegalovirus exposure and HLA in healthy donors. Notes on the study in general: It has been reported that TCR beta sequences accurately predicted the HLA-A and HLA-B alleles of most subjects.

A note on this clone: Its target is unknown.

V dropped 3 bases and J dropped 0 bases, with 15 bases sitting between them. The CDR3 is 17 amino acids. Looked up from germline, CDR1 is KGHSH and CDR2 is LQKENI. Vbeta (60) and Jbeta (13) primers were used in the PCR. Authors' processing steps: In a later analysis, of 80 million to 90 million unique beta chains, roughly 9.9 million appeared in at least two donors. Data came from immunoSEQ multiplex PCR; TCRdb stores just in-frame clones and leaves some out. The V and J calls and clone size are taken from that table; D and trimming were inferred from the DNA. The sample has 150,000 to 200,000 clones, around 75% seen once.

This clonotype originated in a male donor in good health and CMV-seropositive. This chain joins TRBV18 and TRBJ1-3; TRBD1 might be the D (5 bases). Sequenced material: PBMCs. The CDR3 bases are TGTGCCAGCTCACCGAAGTACGGGACTAACTCTGGAAACACCATATATTTT. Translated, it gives CASSPKYGTNSGNTIYF.